Following are 30 T cell receptor beta chains from one sample sequenced in a study of blood T cell repertoires in COVID-19. Only in-frame clones appear in the TCRdb table, and some are missing; sequencing was by immunoSEQ multiplex PCR. In the table there are a few hundred thousand clones, just over 85% of which are singletons. The sample consisted of peripheral blood. The receptors were sampled from an elderly man with acute or convalescent COVID-19.

J is TRBJ2-1 and V is TRBV5-1, with TRBD1 matching 8 bases. The CDR3 contains 15 residues. V lost 0 bases and J lost 7; bases outside the gene matches: 6. CDR1 and CDR2 from the germline V gene are SGHRS and YFSETQ. DNA for the CDR3: TGCGCCAGCAGCTTGGCTCGACAGGGGTGGAATGAGCAGTTCTTC. Its protein is CASSLARQGWNEQFF.

This clone has just one count. This chain connects TRBV18 to TRBJ1-1; TRBD1 agrees at 7 bases. Trimming removed 3 bases from V and 12 bases from J; junction bases left unmatched: 7. The CDR3 runs 12 residues. Per germline, CDR1 KGHSH and CDR2 LQKENI. CDR3 DNA sequence: TGTGCCAGCTCACCGGACAGGCGCGAGACTTTCTTT. Translated: CASSPDRRETFF.

The chain links TRBV19 to TRBJ1-5; a weak D match, TRBD1 (5 bases). CDR1 is LNHDA and CDR2 is SQIVND in the germline V gene (reference sequence). The ends were cut back, 8 bases at V and 0 bases at J, with 14 bases in the middle. This CDR3 has 15 amino acids. CDR3 nucleotides: TGTGCCAGTCTACCCCACAGGAATAGCAATCAGCCCCAGCATTTT. Translated: CASLPHRNSNQPQHF.

The chain links TRBV19 to TRBJ1-4, with 9 bases fitting TRBD1. The V gene end was trimmed by 4 bases and the J gene end by 8 bases; junction bases not matched to a gene: 8. The CDR3 covers 15 residues. Germline lookup yields CDR1 LNHDA and CDR2 SQIVND (reference sequence). The CDR3 reads CASSKAGTGNEKLFF. CDR3 nucleotide sequence: TGTGCCAGTAGTAAAGCCGGGACAGGGAACGAAAAACTGTTTTTT.

The chain joins TRBV7-6 to TRBJ1-3, with TRBD1 identical over 7 bases. CDR1 and CDR2 from the germline V gene are SGHVS and FNYEAQ. V shed 2 bases, J shed 11 bases, and the junction held 6 bases outside the gene matches. The CDR3 has 13 amino acids. Here the CDR3 reads CASSLRQGDSIYF. The CDR3 coding sequence is TGTGCCAGCAGCTTAAGACAGGGCGACTCCATATATTTT.

V usage is TRBV28 and J usage is TRBJ1-4, with a possible D match to TRBD1 (6 bases). With 6 bases removed from V and 4 bases from J, the gap between germline ends came to 12 bases. The germline gives CDR1 MDHEN, CDR2 SYDVKM. CDR3 length equals 14 residues. The CDR3 DNA reads as TGTGCCAGCAGCTTACAGGGTGTTAATGAAAAACTGTTTTTT. The encoded protein is CASSLQGVNEKLFF. Full variable domain (missing parts from reference TRBV28 and TRBJ1-4): DVKVTQSSRYLVKRTGEKVFLECVQDMDHENMFWYRQDPGLGLRLIYFSYDVKMKEKGDIPEGYSVSREKKERFSLILESASTNQTSMYLCASSLQGVNEKLFFGSGTQLSVL.

J is TRBJ2-1 and V is TRBV5-5; TRBD2 agrees at 7 bases. The CDR3 loop spans 16 amino acids. Germline CDR1 is SGHKS and CDR2 is YYEKEE (reference sequence). J was trimmed by 3 bases and V by 1 base; bases with no gene match: 7. The CDR3 region is CASSLSEGGNYNEQFF. The CDR3 DNA is TGTGCCAGCAGCTTGTCGGAGGGAGGGAACTACAATGAGCAGTTCTTC.

The chain joins TRBV5-5 to TRBJ2-5; TRBD1 is a possible D gene (5 bases). CDR1 and CDR2 from the germline V gene are SGHKS and YYEKEE (reference sequence). The CDR3 has 14 residues. Trimming took 3 bases from V and 5 from J, leaving 14 bases between them. The DNA of the CDR3 is TGTGCCAGCAGCTCCTCAGGGTTCGGGGAGACCCAGTACTTC. This encodes CASSSSGFGETQYF.

The V and J genes are TRBV7-2 and TRBJ1-6; 8 bases match TRBD1. Germline trimming cut 1 base from V and 6 bases from J; bases unmatched to any gene: 11. CDR3 length: 18 residues. Germline CDR1 is SGHTA and CDR2 is FQGNSA. CDR3 residues: CASSLVPSGGNSNSPLHF. CDR3 in DNA: TGTGCCAGCAGCTTAGTCCCTTCAGGGGGCAACTCTAATTCACCCCTCCACTTT.

As regards this clone: Germline and junction disagree at one end, which may indicate a read error. The J gene is TRBJ2-7, the V gene TRBV5-1; maybe TRBD2 (5 bases). Germline lookup yields CDR1 SGHRS and CDR2 YFSETQ. This CDR3 has 14 residues. CDR3 amino acids: CASGGHSGSSEQYF. CDR3 DNA: TGCGCCAGCGGCGGGCACAGCGGCTCCTCCGAGCAGTACTTC.

The chain joins TRBV7-9 to TRBJ2-3; 13 bases are a match to TRBD2. The CDR3 is 16 amino acids. The germline CDR1 and CDR2 sequences are SEHNR and FQNEAQ (reference sequence). V shed 5 bases, J shed 2 bases, and the junction held 4 bases outside the gene matches. The CDR3 DNA is TGTGCCAGCAGCCCGGGGACTAGCGGGGTCACAGATACGCAGTATTTT. Its translation: CASSPGTSGVTDTQYF.

The chain uses TRBV18 and TRBJ1-1; D is ambiguous. The V end was cut by 2 bases, the J end by 3 bases, with 10 bases between. Germline-derived CDR1 and CDR2 are KGHSH and LQKENI. This CDR3 region has 14 residues. CDR3 amino acids: CASSPGAGYTEAFF. CDR3 sequence (DNA): TGTGCCAGCTCACCAGGAGCGGGTTACACTGAAGCTTTCTTT.

The chain joins TRBV18 to TRBJ1-1; D uncertain. Trimming shortened V by 4 bases and J by 4 bases, and 16 bases separated the two germline ends. Germline assignment: CDR1 KGHSH and CDR2 LQKENI. This CDR3 is built from 15 residues. CDR3 in amino acids: CASSRREGDGTEAFF. CDR3 DNA: TGTGCCAGCTCACGGCGTGAGGGCGATGGCACTGAAGCTTTCTTT.

The rearrangement uses TRBV18 and TRBJ1-1, with a weak D call TRBD1 (5 bases). Trimming shortened V by 4 bases and J by 1 base, and 10 bases separated the two germline ends. Germline V gives CDR1 KGHSH, CDR2 LQKENI. The CDR3 is made up of 14 amino acids. The CDR3 here is CASSQDRKNTEAFF. The CDR3 bases are TGTGCCAGCTCACAAGACAGAAAGAACACTGAAGCTTTCTTT.

V usage is TRBV28 and J usage is TRBJ2-7; 11 bases align to TRBD2. V lost 5 bases, J lost 1 base, and 4 bases stayed unmatched. This CDR3 has 15 amino acids. Germline CDR1 is MDHEN and CDR2 is SYDVKM. The CDR3 loop reads CASSLGTSGSYEQYF. The CDR3 coding sequence is TGTGCCAGCAGTCTCGGGACTAGCGGTTCCTACGAGCAGTACTTC.

The chain combines TRBV29-1 with TRBJ1-2; 7 bases line up with TRBD1. Trimming at V came to 1 base and at J to 8 bases, leaving 13 bases not matched to a gene. Germline V gene lookup returns CDR1 SQVTM and CDR2 ANQGSEA. The length of the CDR3 is 15 residues. The CDR3 region has the DNA TGCAGCGTTGAAGGCCCTCGGAGAGGGGGCAGCGGCTACACCTTC. Its protein is CSVEGPRRGGSGYTF.

This rearrangement joins TRBV7-3 to TRBJ1-1; D gene uncertain. Germline CDR1 SGHTA, CDR2 FQGTGA. V was shortened by 0 bases and J by 2 bases, with 7 bases between the two germline ends. CDR3 size: 14 residues. As DNA, the CDR3 is TGTGCCAGCAGCTTAACGCACAGAAACACTGAAGCTTTCTTT. Protein product: CASSLTHRNTEAFF.

This chain links TRBV19 with TRBJ2-7; 9 bases map to TRBD1. After removal of 5 bases from V and 3 bases from J, the junction contained 11 bases not matched to a gene. CDR1 is LNHDA and CDR2 is SQIVND in the germline V gene (reference sequence). The CDR3 has 16 residues. CDR3 bases: TGTGCCAGTAGTGCCCCCGGGACAGGGTCAGGCTACGAGCAGTACTTC. Amino acids: CASSAPGTGSGYEQYF.

The chain is built from TRBV7-2 and TRBJ2-7; TRBD2 matches at 8 bases. Losses at the gene ends were 6 bases for V and 2 bases for J; bases not matched to a gene: 6. This CDR3 is 14 amino acids long. The germline V gene has CDR1 SGHTA and CDR2 FQGNSA. This CDR3 reads CASRTGTSAYEQYF. In DNA form, the CDR3 reads TGTGCCAGCAGGACCGGGACTAGTGCCTACGAGCAGTACTTC. Combining the CDR3 with reference TRBV7-2 and TRBJ2-7 gives the whole variable domain GAGVSQSPSNKVTEKGKDVELRCDPISGHTALYWYRQSLGQGLEFLIYFQGNSAPDKSGLPSDRFSAERTGGSVSTLTIQRTQQEDSAVYLCASRTGTSAYEQYFGPGTRLTVT.

The V and J genes are TRBV7-2 and TRBJ2-1; 12 bases map to TRBD2. This CDR3 comprises 17 residues. The germline V gene has CDR1 SGHTA and CDR2 FQGNSA. J gave up 5 bases and V 4 bases, and 9 bases lay outside the gene matches. The CDR3 spells CASSSSTSGGLNNEQFF. For the CDR3, the DNA is TGTGCCAGCAGCTCTTCTACTAGCGGGGGGCTGAACAATGAGCAGTTCTTC.

The chain uses TRBV29-1 and TRBJ2-1; unclear D gene. This CDR3 is 12 amino acids long. CDR1 is SQVTM and CDR2 is ANQGSEA in the germline V gene. Trimming stripped 0 bases from V and 7 bases from J, with 7 bases between. CDR3 residues: CSVEEPRNEQFF. CDR3 nucleotide sequence: TGCAGCGTTGAAGAGCCCCGGAATGAGCAGTTCTTC.

This clone has only one observation. The V and J genes are TRBV7-9 and TRBJ2-3; D unclear. Trimming took off 6 bases at V and 3 bases at J, with 4 bases between the two ends. The CDR3 consists of 11 residues. From germline, CDR1 is SEHNR and CDR2 FQNEAQ (reference sequence). The CDR3: CASRRTDTQYF. The CDR3 region has the DNA TGTGCCAGCAGGAGAACAGATACGCAGTATTTT. Drawing the rest from reference TRBV7-9 and TRBJ2-3, the complete variable domain is DTGVSQNPRHKITKRGQNVTFRCDPISEHNRLYWYRQTLGQGPEFLTYFQNEAQLEKSRLLSDRFSAERPKGSFSTLEIQRTEQGDSAMYLCASRRTDTQYFGPGTRLTVL.

The chain recombines TRBV7-9 with TRBJ1-6; TRBD1 might be the D (5 bases). Germline V gene lookup returns CDR1 SEHNR and CDR2 FQNEAQ (reference sequence). Trimming pared 4 bases from V and 1 base from J, leaving 11 bases between. CDR3 size: 16 residues. The CDR3 loop is CASSSGQGSYNSPLHF. CDR3 in DNA: TGTGCCAGCAGCTCAGGACAAGGATCCTATAATTCACCCCTCCACTTT.

The rearrangement uses TRBV19 and TRBJ2-1; 7 positions agree with TRBD1. CDR1 and CDR2 from the germline V gene are LNHDA and SQIVND (reference sequence). V was clipped by 3 bases and J by 2 bases; unmatched bases: 4. The CDR3 is made up of 15 amino acids. The CDR3 DNA reads as TGTGCCAGTAGTATCGAGGGACAGCCCTACAATGAGCAGTTCTTC. It translates to CASSIEGQPYNEQFF.

In this sample, this clone turned up once. The chain joins TRBV7-9 to TRBJ2-6, with D possibly matching TRBD2 (6 bases). Per germline, CDR1 SEHNR and CDR2 FQNEAQ (reference sequence). The CDR3 contains 17 residues. V gave up 4 bases and J gave up 3 bases, with 16 bases separating them. This CDR3 is CASSSGKGLDGANVLTF. The DNA for the CDR3 is TGTGCCAGCAGCTCCGGTAAGGGACTCGATGGGGCCAACGTCCTGACTTTC. Full variable domain (rest looked up from reference TRBV7-9 and TRBJ2-6): DTGVSQNPRHKITKRGQNVTFRCDPISEHNRLYWYRQTLGQGPEFLTYFQNEAQLEKSRLLSDRFSAERPKGSFSTLEIQRTEQGDSAMYLCASSSGKGLDGANVLTFGAGSRLTVL.

This chain connects TRBV5-4 to TRBJ2-7; 9 bases agree with TRBD1. Germline values: CDR1 SGHNT, CDR2 YYREEE (reference sequence). V was pared by 9 bases and J by 3 bases, with 7 bases of the junction left unmatched. The length of the CDR3 is 13 residues. The CDR3 loop is CATGTGNNYEQYF. Written as DNA, the CDR3 is TGTGCCACCGGGACAGGGAATAACTACGAGCAGTACTTC.

The rearrangement links TRBV27 to TRBJ2-3; D remains unclear. Germline V lookup: CDR1 MNHEY, CDR2 SMNVEV (reference sequence). The CDR3 has 14 amino acids. V dropped 4 bases and J dropped 0 bases, with 8 bases sitting between them. The CDR3 spells CASSWYSSTDTQYF. The CDR3 coding sequence is TGTGCCAGCAGTTGGTACAGTAGCACAGATACGCAGTATTTT.

The chain combines TRBV19 with TRBJ1-1; a weak D match, TRBD1 (6 bases). Germline assignment: CDR1 LNHDA and CDR2 SQIVND (reference sequence). V lost 4 bases, J lost 1 base, and 28 bases lay in between. The CDR3 contains 20 residues. The DNA for the CDR3 is TGTGCCAGTAGTACAGGACAGTTCGAGGGGCCGGTTTTCCAGAACACTGAAGCTTTCTTT. It codes for CASSTGQFEGPVFQNTEAFF.

V usage is TRBV6-5 and J usage is TRBJ1-2; 7 nucleotides agree with TRBD1. Looked up from germline, CDR1 is MNHEY and CDR2 is SVGAGI. The CDR3 spans 15 residues. V dropped 5 bases and J dropped 5; count of bases not matched to a gene: 11. The CDR3 DNA sequence: TGTGCCAGCAGTAAGGAGGGGGCGAGGGCATATGGCTACACCTTC. This codes for CASSKEGARAYGYTF.

This sequence joins TRBV12-2 and TRBJ2-7; TRBD2, as called in the table, went unchecked against the DNA. TRBV12-2 is given as a pseudogene. CDR3 length: 17 residues. DNA for the CDR3: TGTGCAAGTCGCTTAGCCGGAGGAGGGACGCCACCCTACGAGCAGTACTTC. Its translation is CASRLAGGGTPPYEQYF.